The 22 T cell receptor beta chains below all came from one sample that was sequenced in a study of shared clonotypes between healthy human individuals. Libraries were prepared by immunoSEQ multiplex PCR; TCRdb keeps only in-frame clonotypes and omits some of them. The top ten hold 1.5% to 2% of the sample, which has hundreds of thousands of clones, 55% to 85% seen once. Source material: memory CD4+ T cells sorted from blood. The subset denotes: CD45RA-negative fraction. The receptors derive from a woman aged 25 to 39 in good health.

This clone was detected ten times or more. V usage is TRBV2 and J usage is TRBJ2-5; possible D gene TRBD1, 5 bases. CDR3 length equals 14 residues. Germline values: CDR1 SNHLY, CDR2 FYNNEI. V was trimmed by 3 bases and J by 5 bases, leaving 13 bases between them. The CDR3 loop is CASSEKGYRETQYF. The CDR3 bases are TGTGCCAGCAGTGAGAAGGGGTATAGGGAGACCCAGTACTTC.

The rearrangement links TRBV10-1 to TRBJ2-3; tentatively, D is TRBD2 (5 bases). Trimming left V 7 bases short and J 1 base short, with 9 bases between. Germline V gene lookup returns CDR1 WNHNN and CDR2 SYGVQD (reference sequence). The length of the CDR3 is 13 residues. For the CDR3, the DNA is TGCGCCAGCAAGAGGACTGGCACAGATACGCAGTATTTT. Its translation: CASKRTGTDTQYF.

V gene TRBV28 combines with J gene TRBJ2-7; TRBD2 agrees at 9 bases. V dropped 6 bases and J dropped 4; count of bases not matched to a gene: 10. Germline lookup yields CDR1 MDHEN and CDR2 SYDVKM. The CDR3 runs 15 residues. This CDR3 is CASRTLTSGTYEQYF. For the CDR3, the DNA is TGTGCCAGCAGGACTCTGACTAGCGGAACATACGAGCAGTACTTC.

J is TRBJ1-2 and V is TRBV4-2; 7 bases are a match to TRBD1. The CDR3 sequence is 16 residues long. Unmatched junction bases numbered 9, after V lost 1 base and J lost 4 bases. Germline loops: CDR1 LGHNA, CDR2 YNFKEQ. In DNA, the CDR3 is TGTGCCAGCAGCCAAGCTGGGACAGTGGGGGGCTATGGCTACACCTTC. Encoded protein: CASSQAGTVGGYGYTF.

The CDR3 is CASSYAFFETSRYNEQFF. In DNA, the CDR3 is TGTGCCAGTAGCTATGCGTTCTTTGAGACTAGCAGATACAATGAGCAGTTCTTC. The chain joins TRBV19 to TRBJ2-1, with TRBD2 matching 7 bases. Germline values: CDR1 LNHDA, CDR2 SQIVND (reference sequence). This CDR3 is built from 18 residues. V lost 6 bases, J lost 4 bases, and 18 bases stayed unmatched. The full variable domain, with the rest looked up from reference TRBV19 and TRBJ2-1, is DGGITQSPKYLFRKEGQNVTLSCEQNLNHDAMYWYRQDPGQGLRLIYYSQIVNDFQKGDIAEGYSVSREKKESFPLTVTSAQKNPTAFYLCASSYAFFETSRYNEQFFGPGTRLTVL.

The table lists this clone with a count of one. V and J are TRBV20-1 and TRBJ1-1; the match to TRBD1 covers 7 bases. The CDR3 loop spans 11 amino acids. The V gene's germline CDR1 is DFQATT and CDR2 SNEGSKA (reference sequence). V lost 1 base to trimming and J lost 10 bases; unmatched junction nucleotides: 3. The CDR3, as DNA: TGCAGTGCTAGAGGCCAGGGGGTAGCTTTCTTT. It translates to CSARGQGVAFF.

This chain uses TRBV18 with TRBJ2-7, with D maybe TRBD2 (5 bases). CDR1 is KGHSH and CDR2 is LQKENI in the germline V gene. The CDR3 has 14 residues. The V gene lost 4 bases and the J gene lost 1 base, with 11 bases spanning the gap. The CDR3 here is CASSRGAESYEQYF. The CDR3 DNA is TGTGCCAGCTCACGGGGAGCGGAATCCTACGAGCAGTACTTC.

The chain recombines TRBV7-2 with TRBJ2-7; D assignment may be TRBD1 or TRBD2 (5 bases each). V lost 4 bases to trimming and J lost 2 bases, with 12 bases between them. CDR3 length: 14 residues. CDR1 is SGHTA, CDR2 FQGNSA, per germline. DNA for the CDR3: TGTGCCAGCAGCTCGGGACGCCGGACCTACGAGCAGTACTTC. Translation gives CASSSGRRTYEQYF.

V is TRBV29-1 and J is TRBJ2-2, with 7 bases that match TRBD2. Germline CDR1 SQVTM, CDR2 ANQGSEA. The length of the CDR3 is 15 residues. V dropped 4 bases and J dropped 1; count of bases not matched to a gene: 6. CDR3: CSVVSSGMNTGELFF. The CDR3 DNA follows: TGCAGCGTTGTGTCTAGCGGAATGAACACCGGGGAGCTGTTTTTT.

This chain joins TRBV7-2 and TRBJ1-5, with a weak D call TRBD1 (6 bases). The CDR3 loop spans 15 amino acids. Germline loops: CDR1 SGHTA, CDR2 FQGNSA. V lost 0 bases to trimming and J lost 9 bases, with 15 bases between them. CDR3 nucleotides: TGTGCCAGCAGCTTAGCGGCAGGGGAAATGTGGCCCCAGCATTTT. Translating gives CASSLAAGEMWPQHF.

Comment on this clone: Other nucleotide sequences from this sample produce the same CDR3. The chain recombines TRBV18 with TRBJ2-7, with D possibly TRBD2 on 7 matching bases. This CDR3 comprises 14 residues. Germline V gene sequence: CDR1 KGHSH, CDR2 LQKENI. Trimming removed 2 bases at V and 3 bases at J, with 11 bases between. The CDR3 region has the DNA TGTGCCAGCTCACCAACGGGGGGCAACTACGAGCAGTACTTC. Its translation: CASSPTGGNYEQYF.

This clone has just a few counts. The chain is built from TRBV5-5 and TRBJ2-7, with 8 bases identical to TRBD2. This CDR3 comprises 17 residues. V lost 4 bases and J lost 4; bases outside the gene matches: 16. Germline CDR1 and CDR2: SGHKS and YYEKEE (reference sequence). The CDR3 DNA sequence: TGTGCCAGCAGCGAAGGCCCCGTCCTAGCGGGTGTGTACGAGCAGTACTTC. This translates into CASSEGPVLAGVYEQYF. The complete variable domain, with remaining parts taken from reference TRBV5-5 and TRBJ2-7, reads DAGVTQSPTHLIKTRGQQVTLRCSPISGHKSVSWYQQVLGQGPQFIFQYYEKEERGRGNFPDRFSARQFPNYSSELNVNALLLGDSALYLCASSEGPVLAGVYEQYFGPGTRLTVT.

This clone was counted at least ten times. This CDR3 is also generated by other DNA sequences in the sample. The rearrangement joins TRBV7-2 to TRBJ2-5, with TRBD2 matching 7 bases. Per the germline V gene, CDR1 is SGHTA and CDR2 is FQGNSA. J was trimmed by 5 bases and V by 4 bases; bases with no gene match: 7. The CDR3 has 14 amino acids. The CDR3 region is CASSSGTMRETQYF. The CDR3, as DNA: TGTGCCAGCAGCTCCGGGACTATGCGCGAGACCCAGTACTTC.

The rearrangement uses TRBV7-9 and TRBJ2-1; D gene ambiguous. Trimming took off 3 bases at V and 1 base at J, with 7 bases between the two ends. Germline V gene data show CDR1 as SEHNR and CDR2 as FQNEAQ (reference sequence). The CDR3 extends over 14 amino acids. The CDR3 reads CASSFGMSYNEQFF. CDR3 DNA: TGTGCCAGCAGCTTCGGTATGTCCTACAATGAGCAGTTCTTC.

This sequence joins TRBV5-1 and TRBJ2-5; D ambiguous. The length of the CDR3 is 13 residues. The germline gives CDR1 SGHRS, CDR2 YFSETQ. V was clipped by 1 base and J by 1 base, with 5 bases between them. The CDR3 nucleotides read TGCGCCAGCAGCTTGACGGTCCAAGAGACCCAGTACTTC. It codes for CASSLTVQETQYF.

CDR3 DNA sequence: TGTGCCTGGAGTGTAATTTCCACCGGGGAGCTGTTTTTT. Translating gives CAWSVISTGELFF. The chain has TRBV30 and TRBJ2-2, with D hard to call. Trimming left V 0 bases short and J 4 bases short, with 6 bases between. Germline CDR1 is GTSNPN and CDR2 is SVGIG (reference sequence). This CDR3 contains 13 residues.

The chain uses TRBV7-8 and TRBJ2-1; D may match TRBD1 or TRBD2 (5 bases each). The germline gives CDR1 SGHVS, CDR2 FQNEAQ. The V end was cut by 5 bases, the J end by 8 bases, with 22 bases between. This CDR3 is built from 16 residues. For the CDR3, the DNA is TGTGCCAGCAGCAAGCACGACAGTGGGGGTTGGGATGAGCAGTTCTTC. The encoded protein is CASSKHDSGGWDEQFF.

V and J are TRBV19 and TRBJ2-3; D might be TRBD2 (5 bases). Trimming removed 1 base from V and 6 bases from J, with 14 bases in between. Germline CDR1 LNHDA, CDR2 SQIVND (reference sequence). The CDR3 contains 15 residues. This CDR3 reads CASSIATLGVDTQYF. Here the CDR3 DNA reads TGTGCCAGTAGTATAGCAACGCTCGGGGTCGATACGCAGTATTTT.

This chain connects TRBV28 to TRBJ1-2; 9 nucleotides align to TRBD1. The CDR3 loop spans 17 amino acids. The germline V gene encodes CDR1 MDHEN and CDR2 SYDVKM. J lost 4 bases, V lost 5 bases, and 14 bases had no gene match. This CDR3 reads CASSRAGTGIVSYGYTF. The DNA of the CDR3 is TGTGCCAGCAGTAGGGCCGGGACAGGGATCGTTAGCTATGGCTACACCTTC.

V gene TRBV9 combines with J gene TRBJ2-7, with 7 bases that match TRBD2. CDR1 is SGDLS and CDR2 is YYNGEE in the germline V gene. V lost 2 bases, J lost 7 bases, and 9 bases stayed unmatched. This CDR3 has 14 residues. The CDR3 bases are TGTGCCAGCAGCGTCCGACTAGCCTCCGATGAGCAGTACTTC. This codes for CASSVRLASDEQYF.

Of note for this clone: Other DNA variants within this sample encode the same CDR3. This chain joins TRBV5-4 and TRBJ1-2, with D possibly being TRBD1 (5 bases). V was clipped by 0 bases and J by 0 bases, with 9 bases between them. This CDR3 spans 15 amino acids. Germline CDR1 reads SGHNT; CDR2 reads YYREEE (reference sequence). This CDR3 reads CASSLGQGANYGYTF. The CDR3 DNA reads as TGTGCCAGCAGCTTGGGGCAGGGAGCTAACTATGGCTACACCTTC.

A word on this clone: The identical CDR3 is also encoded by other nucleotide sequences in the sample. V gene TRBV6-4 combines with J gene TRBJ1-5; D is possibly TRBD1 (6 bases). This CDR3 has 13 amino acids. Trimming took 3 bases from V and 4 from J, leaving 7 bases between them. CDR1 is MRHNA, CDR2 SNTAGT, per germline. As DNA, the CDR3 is TGTGCCAGCAGTGAGGGGGCGAATCAGCCCCAGCATTTT. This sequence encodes CASSEGANQPQHF.